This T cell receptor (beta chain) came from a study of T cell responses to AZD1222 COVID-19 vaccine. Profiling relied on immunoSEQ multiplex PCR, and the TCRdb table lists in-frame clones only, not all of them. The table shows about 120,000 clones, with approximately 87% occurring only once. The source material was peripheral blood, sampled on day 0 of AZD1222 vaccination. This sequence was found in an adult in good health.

This CDR3 reads CASSFLTGLFNEQFF. As DNA, the CDR3 is TGCGCCAGCAGCTTCTTGACGGGCCTCTTCAATGAGCAGTTCTTC. The chain uses TRBV5-1 and TRBJ2-1; D unclear. V lost 2 bases and J lost 6, with 15 bases in between. The germline V gene has CDR1 SGHRS and CDR2 YFSETQ. This CDR3 is built from 15 residues.